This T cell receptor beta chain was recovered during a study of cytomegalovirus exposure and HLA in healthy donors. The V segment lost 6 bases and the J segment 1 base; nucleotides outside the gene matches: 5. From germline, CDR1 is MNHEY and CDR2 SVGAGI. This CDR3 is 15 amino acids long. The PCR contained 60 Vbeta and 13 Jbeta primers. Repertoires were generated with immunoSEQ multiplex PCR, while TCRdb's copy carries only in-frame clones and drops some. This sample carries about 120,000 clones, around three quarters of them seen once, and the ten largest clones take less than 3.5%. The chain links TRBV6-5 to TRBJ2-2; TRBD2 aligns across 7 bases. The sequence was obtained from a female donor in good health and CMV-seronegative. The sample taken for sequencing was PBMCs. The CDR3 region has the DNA TGTGCCAGCAGACTAGGACTAGGGAACACCGGGGAGCTGTTTTTT. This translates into CASRLGLGNTGELFF.